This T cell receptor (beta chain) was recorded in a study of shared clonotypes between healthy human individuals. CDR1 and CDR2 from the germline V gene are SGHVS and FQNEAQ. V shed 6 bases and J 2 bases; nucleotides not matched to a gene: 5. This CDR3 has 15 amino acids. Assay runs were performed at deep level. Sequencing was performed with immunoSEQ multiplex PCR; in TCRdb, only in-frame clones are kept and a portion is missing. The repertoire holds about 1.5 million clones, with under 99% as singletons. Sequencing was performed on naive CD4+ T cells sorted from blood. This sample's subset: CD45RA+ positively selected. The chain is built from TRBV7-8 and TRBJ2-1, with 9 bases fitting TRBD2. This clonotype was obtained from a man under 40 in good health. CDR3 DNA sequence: TGTGCCAGCAGTTATAGCGGGAGTCCCTACAATGAGCAGTTCTTC. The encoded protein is CASSYSGSPYNEQFF.